These T cell receptor beta chains were read from a single sample in a study of Ad26.COV2.S vaccination and SARS-CoV-2 variants. TCRdb's table, derived via immunoSEQ multiplex PCR, lists solely in-frame clones and lacks some. The table shows 300,000 to 400,000 clones, with roughly 84% occurring only once. The sample consisted of peripheral blood, taken in a trial of Ad26.COV2.S vaccine versus placebo. The receptors derive from a person aged 18-60 years who received the Ad26.COV2.S COVID-19 vaccine or a placebo. CDR3s include the opening cysteine and the closing phenylalanine or tryptophan. D genes are given only for firm matches. Clone size is shown for a subset of rows, as once, few, many or a class of expanded clone.

J gene | clone size | V gene | D gene | CDR3 DNA | CDR3 protein
TRBJ2-5 | NA | TRBV9 | TRBD2 | TGTGCCAGCAGCAACGGCGGCGGGGGAGGGGAGACCCAGTACTTC | CASSNGGGGGETQYF
TRBJ1-5 | NA | TRBV19 | NA | TGTGCCAGTAGTATAGATCATTTGGGCAATTCTCTTCAGCCCCAGCATTTT | CASSIDHLGNSLQPQHF
TRBJ2-7 | NA | TRBV18 | TRBD1 | TGTGCCAGCTCACCCCCGACAGGGGAACAGCAGTACTTC | CASSPPTGEQQYF
TRBJ2-7 | NA | TRBV11-2 | NA | TGTGCCAGCAGCCTATACGGGCTCTACGAGCAGTACTTC | CASSLYGLYEQYF
TRBJ1-1 | NA | TRBV19 | NA | TGTGCCAGTAGTATAGCTGGGGGCATGAACACTGAAGCTTTCTTT | CASSIAGGMNTEAFF
TRBJ1-2 | few | TRBV3-1/TRBV3-2 | TRBD1 | TGTGCCAGCAGCCCGTCAGACAGGGACTATGGCTACACCTTC | CASSPSDRDYGYTF
TRBJ1-2 | once | TRBV2 | NA | TGTGCCAGCAGCCTAACCGAAGGGGCGGACTATGGCTACACCTTC | CASSLTEGADYGYTF
TRBJ1-4 | NA | TRBV5-3 | NA | TGTGCCAGAAGCTTGGTGGGTGAAGGTAGGAATGAAAAACTGTTTTTT | CARSLVGEGRNEKLFF
TRBJ1-2 | NA | TRBV5-1 | NA | TGCGCCAGCAGCCTAGGACCGCCTGACTATGGCTACACCTTC | CASSLGPPDYGYTF
TRBJ1-1 | NA | TRBV7-8 | NA | TGTGCCAGCAGCTTAGCCGTCACAGGGAACACTGAAGCTTTCTTT | CASSLAVTGNTEAFF
TRBJ2-6 | once | TRBV15 | NA | TGTGCCACCAGCAGAGACACTGCTGGGGCCAACGTCCTGACTTTC | CATSRDTAGANVLTF
TRBJ1-1 | NA | TRBV19 | NA | TGTGCCAGTAGTAATTGGGCCCGTAACGGGGGGAGGCCTGAAGCTTTCTTT | CASSNWARNGGRPEAFF
TRBJ2-7 | NA | TRBV7-9 | TRBD1 | TGTGCCAGCAGCTCAGGTGAGACAGGGATCCACGAGCAGTACTTC | CASSSGETGIHEQYF
TRBJ1-2 | NA | TRBV7-9 | TRBD1 | TGTGCCAGCAGCGGACAGGGGGCCGAAATCTATGGCTACACCTTC | CASSGQGAEIYGYTF